This T cell receptor (beta chain) was profiled in a study of T cells in Graves' hyperthyroidism and ophthalmopathy. Amplified TCR beta CDR3 regions derived from RNA transcripts. A first-round RT-PCR of the TCR CDR3 used the HTBI primer set. Via MiXCR, TCRdb re-called the multiplex PCR reads, giving one row per CDR3 protein. In the table there are around 530,000 distinct CDR3 sequences, over 15% of which are singletons. The CDR3 totals 17 residues. With 4 bases clipped from V and 1 base from J, the junction kept 9 bases outside the gene matches. In germline, CDR1 is SEHNR, CDR2 FQNEAQ (reference sequence). This clonotype was recorded at least ten times.

The specimen was blood. The TCR comes from a woman in her late teens or twenties with Graves' ophthalmopathy. J is TRBJ1-5 and V is TRBV7-9, with 8 bases aligning to TRBD1. CDR3 in DNA: TGTGCCAGCAGCTGGGGACAGGAGCCCGGCAGCAATCAGCCCCAGCATTTT. It yields the protein CASSWGQEPGSNQPQHF.